Listed here is a single TCR beta chain. Adults between roughly 18 and 95 years of age took part from about two dozen US areas. Donors in Cohort 3 who had recovered were those with two negative PCRs, healthcare professional clearance, or resolution of their symptoms. These data are taken from a study of blood T cell repertoires in COVID-19. Original analysis: Reference gene primer amplification in the assay estimated nucleated cell counts. TCRdb's copy holds only in-frame clones and misses some; the assay was immunoSEQ multiplex PCR. V and J calls and clone size are copied from that table; D and trimming were computed from the DNA. The sample has approximately 200,000 clones; about 90% are singletons. CDR1 is SGHRS and CDR2 is YFSETQ in the germline V gene. This CDR3 has 12 residues. Trimming pared 2 bases from V and 6 bases from J, leaving 9 bases between.

The specimen sequenced was PBMCs or T cells enriched from blood (not recorded which). The chain carries TRBV5-1 and TRBJ2-7; D might be TRBD2 (5 bases). This clonotype was sampled from a woman aged 30 to 39 who had recovered from COVID-19. This CDR3 reads CASSLTGLEQYF. The DNA for the CDR3 is TGCGCCAGCAGCTTAACCGGACTCGAGCAGTACTTC.